The 24 T cell receptor beta chains in this list originate from one sample, sequenced in a study of CD8 T cells in ankylosing spondylitis. TCRdb re-analysed the 5' RACE reads in MiXCR, keeping a single row per CDR3 protein. In the table there are around 890,000 distinct CDR3 sequences, 10% to 15% of which are singletons. The study's findings and limits: About 8 highly homologous variants made up a TCR beta motif, and this motif appeared characteristic of ankylosing spondylitis blood.

Their antigen targets remain unknown. Input material: blood, either unsorted or a sorted T cell fraction (not recorded which). All receptors derive from a male donor with ankylosing spondylitis.

The J gene is TRBJ2-1, the V gene TRBV13, with no clear D. The V end lost 0 bases, the J end lost 10 bases, and 16 bases lay between the germline ends. This CDR3 spans 15 amino acids. The germline CDR1 and CDR2 sequences are PRHDT and FYEKMQ (reference sequence). The CDR3 loop is CASSLGGSVEVEQFF. The CDR3 bases are TGTGCCAGCAGCTTAGGGGGGTCGGTAGAGGTGGAGCAGTTCTTC.

The V and J genes are TRBV27 and TRBJ1-4, with 10 bases matching TRBD1. This CDR3 comprises 14 residues. Germline V gene sequence: CDR1 MNHEY, CDR2 SMNVEV (reference sequence). Germline trimming cut 5 bases from V and 6 bases from J; bases unmatched to any gene: 3. CDR3 bases: TGTGCCAGCAGTCGACAGGGGGCATATGAAAAACTGTTTTTT. It yields the protein CASSRQGAYEKLFF.

This clonotype has just a few counts. The rearrangement links TRBV7-9 to TRBJ2-1; TRBD1 agrees at 10 bases. V shed 5 bases and J 7 bases; nucleotides not matched to a gene: 5. Germline V gene lookup returns CDR1 SEHNR and CDR2 FQNEAQ (reference sequence). The CDR3 covers 14 residues. Here the CDR3 reads CASSRGQGNNEQFF. Written as DNA, the CDR3 is TGTGCCAGCAGCCGGGGACAGGGGAATAATGAGCAGTTCTTC.

The table lists this clonotype with a count of one. V gene TRBV6-5 combines with J gene TRBJ2-2; either TRBD1 or TRBD2 may supply D (5 bases each). The CDR3 totals 17 residues. Trimming took 7 bases from V and 1 from J, leaving 19 bases between them. Germline V gene lookup returns CDR1 MNHEY and CDR2 SVGAGI. CDR3 region: CASISDLRGWNTGELFF. CDR3 bases: TGTGCCAGCATTAGCGATTTGAGGGGTTGGAACACCGGGGAGCTGTTTTTT.

This clonotype was found a few times. The junction departs from germline at one end; a sequencing error may be responsible. The chain is built from TRBV6-1 and TRBJ1-4, with 7 bases fitting TRBD1. Germline-derived CDR1 and CDR2 are MNHNS and SASEGT. The CDR3 length is 16 residues. The CDR3 DNA follows: TGTGCCAGCAGTCAAGCCGGGACAGTCACTAATGAAAAACTGTTTTTT. This gives the protein CASSQAGTVTNEKLFF.

This clonotype appeared a few times. The chain employs TRBV6-1 and TRBJ2-1, with unresolved D. The germline gives CDR1 MNHNS, CDR2 SASEGT. The length of the CDR3 is 15 residues. The V end was cut by 0 bases, the J end by 6 bases, with 12 bases between. CDR3 DNA: TGTGCCAGCAGTGAAGCCGGGCCCCTAGGCAATGAGCAGTTCTTC. Its translation is CASSEAGPLGNEQFF.

The chain carries TRBV5-1 and TRBJ1-1; D is undetermined. The germline V and J ends were trimmed by 3 bases and 1 base, with 10 bases remaining between them. Germline V gene lookup returns CDR1 SGHRS and CDR2 YFSETQ. The CDR3 totals 14 residues. The DNA of the CDR3 is TGCGCCAGCAGCTACGCGGGAGAGAACACTGAAGCTTTCTTT. Amino acids: CASSYAGENTEAFF.

This clonotype has only a few counts. The chain employs TRBV5-1 and TRBJ2-5; 8 bases line up with TRBD1. The CDR3 consists of 15 residues. V lost 1 base, J lost 1 base, and 3 bases stayed unmatched. CDR1 SGHRS and CDR2 YFSETQ come from the germline V gene. CDR3 region: CASSLRGTGQETQYF. CDR3 bases: TGCGCCAGCAGCTTGCGTGGGACAGGCCAAGAGACCCAGTACTTC.

A few counts support this clonotype. V usage is TRBV4-2 and J usage is TRBJ2-1; TRBD2 is a possible D gene (6 bases). CDR3 size: 13 residues. Germline V gene lookup returns CDR1 LGHNA and CDR2 YNFKEQ. Trimming removed 0 bases at V and 10 bases at J, with 10 bases between. CDR3: CASSQDWAGEQFF. The CDR3, as DNA: TGTGCCAGCAGCCAAGATTGGGCGGGAGAGCAGTTCTTC.

The CDR3 nucleotides read TGCAAATTTAGCGGGAACTCCTACAATGAGCAGTTCTTC. This sequence encodes CKFSGNSYNEQFF. The genes are TRBV20-1 and TRBJ2-1; 8 bases agree with TRBD2. This CDR3 comprises 13 residues. Germline CDR1 DFQATT, CDR2 SNEGSKA (reference sequence).

V usage is TRBV6-1 and J usage is TRBJ2-1, with 8 nucleotides matching TRBD2. Germline V gives CDR1 MNHNS, CDR2 SASEGT. V was clipped by 5 bases and J by 8 bases; unmatched bases: 11. The CDR3 is made up of 15 amino acids. The CDR3 DNA is TGTGCCAGCAGTCCCGACTGGGCGCGGGAGGATGAGCAGTTCTTC. Translated, it gives CASSPDWAREDEQFF.

This rearrangement joins TRBV20-1 to TRBJ1-1; D possibly corresponds to TRBD1 (6 bases). Trimming cost V 6 bases and J 5 bases, with 16 bases left between them. Germline V gene sequence: CDR1 DFQATT, CDR2 SNEGSKA (reference sequence). This CDR3 has 13 amino acids. The DNA of the CDR3 is TGCAGTGCGCGGTCACAGGGAAGGACTGAAGCTTTCTTT. Amino acids: CSARSQGRTEAFF.

The gene calls are TRBV9 and TRBJ1-5; perhaps TRBD1 as D (6 bases). V lost 0 bases, J lost 3 bases, and 10 bases lay in between. The CDR3 is 15 amino acids. CDR1 SGDLS and CDR2 YYNGEE come from the germline V gene. The CDR3 loop reads CASSVGQVFNQPQHF. CDR3 nucleotides: TGTGCCAGCAGCGTAGGACAGGTTTTCAATCAGCCCCAGCATTTT.

As to this clonotype: A much larger clonotype is one base distant, so this may be a read error. The chain joins TRBV10-3 to TRBJ1-3, with no clear D. Germline V gives CDR1 ENHRY, CDR2 SYGVKD. CDR3 length: 12 amino acids. The germline V and J ends were trimmed by 8 bases and 0 bases, with 5 bases remaining between them. The chain's CDR3 is CAIGSSGNTIYF. The CDR3 DNA follows: TGTGCCATCGGGAGCTCTGGAAACACCATATATTTT.

At least ten counts were recorded for this clonotype. V usage is TRBV28 and J usage is TRBJ2-7; D gene ambiguous. Germline loops: CDR1 MDHEN, CDR2 SYDVKM. The CDR3 is 13 amino acids. Trimming removed 5 bases at V and 0 bases at J, with 8 bases between. CDR3 loop: CASSRADSYEQYF. The CDR3 nucleotides read TGTGCCAGCAGTAGGGCGGACTCCTACGAGCAGTACTTC.

The chain links TRBV20-1 to TRBJ2-7; 8 bases align to TRBD2. The ends lost 1 base at V and 5 bases at J; junction bases unmatched: 7. The CDR3 is made up of 14 amino acids. Germline loops: CDR1 DFQATT, CDR2 SNEGSKA (reference sequence). This chain's CDR3 is CSARASGWGNEQYF. The CDR3 nucleotides are TGCAGTGCTAGAGCTAGCGGGTGGGGCAACGAGCAGTACTTC.

This clonotype has a count of ten or more. The J gene is TRBJ1-2, the V gene TRBV20-1; TRBD1 agrees at 9 bases. Germline CDR1 DFQATT, CDR2 SNEGSKA (reference sequence). With 5 bases clipped from V and 5 bases from J, the junction kept 6 bases outside the gene matches. This CDR3 has 13 amino acids. CDR3: CSADDRGGYGYTF. The DNA for the CDR3 is TGCAGTGCTGACGACAGGGGGGGGTATGGCTACACCTTC.

This clonotype was observed at least ten times. The chain carries TRBV12-3 or TRBV12-4 and TRBJ1-5; 7 bases align to TRBD1. Trimming cost V 5 bases and J 4 bases; bases outside gene matches: 11. The CDR3 is made up of 16 amino acids. The CDR3 nucleotides are TGTGCCAGCAGTCCCGGGGGGACAGCTAGGAATCAGCCCCAGCATTTT. It translates to CASSPGGTARNQPQHF.

In this sample, this clonotype turned up many times. The chain combines TRBV4-3 with TRBJ1-1; D is ambiguous. Germline CDR1 is LGHNA and CDR2 is YSLEER. This CDR3 spans 14 amino acids. V dropped 2 bases and J dropped 1 base, with 8 bases sitting between them. DNA of the CDR3: TGCGCCAGCAGCCAAAGACCCCGGAACACTGAAGCTTTCTTT. It yields the protein CASSQRPRNTEAFF.

The rearrangement joins TRBV4-3 to TRBJ2-1; a possible D gene is TRBD2 (6 bases). The germline gives CDR1 LGHNA, CDR2 YSLEER. The CDR3 is 16 amino acids. V lost 1 base to trimming and J lost 4 bases, with 14 bases between them. DNA of the CDR3: TGCGCCAGCAGCCAAGTGGCGGGGCCAGGATACAATGAGCAGTTCTTC. Protein sequence: CASSQVAGPGYNEQFF.

The chain is built from TRBV7-3 and TRBJ2-7; TRBD1 might be the D (5 bases). This CDR3 is 13 amino acids long. CDR1 is SGHTA and CDR2 is FQGTGA in the germline V gene. V gave up 4 bases and J gave up 5 bases, with 12 bases separating them. CDR3: CASSWGQGNEQYF. The DNA of the CDR3 is TGTGCCAGCAGCTGGGGCCAGGGTAACGAGCAGTACTTC.

Many counts were recorded for this clonotype. The chain uses TRBV12-3 or TRBV12-4 and TRBJ1-1; D not resolved. The CDR3 sequence is 13 residues long. Between the trimmed V and J ends, which lost 10 bases and 2 bases, there was a span of 14 bases. CDR3 region: CATKKTLNTEAFF. CDR3 in DNA: TGTGCCACCAAGAAGACGTTAAACACTGAAGCTTTCTTT.

This clonotype was seen a single time. J is TRBJ2-5 and V is TRBV11-3; 10 bases match TRBD2. Losses at the gene ends were 5 bases for V and 5 bases for J; bases not matched to a gene: 8. The CDR3 is made up of 15 amino acids. Germline values: CDR1 SGHNT, CDR2 YENEEA. The CDR3 sequence is CASSVSGRAWETQYF. In nucleotides, the CDR3 is TGTGCCAGCAGCGTGAGCGGGAGGGCCTGGGAGACCCAGTACTTC.

This clonotype was picked up a small number of times. The genes are TRBV5-1 and TRBJ2-1; no clear D gene. Germline loops: CDR1 SGHRS, CDR2 YFSETQ. The CDR3 consists of 12 residues. Between the trimmed V and J ends, which lost 0 bases and 10 bases, there was a span of 8 bases. This chain's CDR3 is CASSLGQGEQFF. CDR3 sequence (DNA): TGCGCCAGCAGCTTGGGCCAAGGGGAGCAGTTCTTC.